This is a list of T cell receptor beta chains from one sample in a study of blood T cell repertoires in COVID-19. Measured with immunoSEQ multiplex PCR; TCRdb has only the in-frame clones, and not every one. This sample carries about 83,000 clones, about nine tenths of them seen once, and the ten largest clones take 40% to 55%. The sequenced material came from peripheral blood. Receptor source: a human donor in a cohort sampled during active COVID-19. The CDR3 runs from the conserved cysteine through the conserved F or W. The D gene is left open where the match is weak. Expanded clones are given a class, and other clones once, few, many or no size at all.

clone size: -
D gene: TRBD2
V gene: TRBV7-2
J gene: TRBJ2-3
CDR3 protein: CASSSTSGTDTQYF
CDR3 DNA: TGTGCCAGCAGCTCGACTAGCGGCACAGATACGCAGTATTTT

clone size: once
D gene: -
V gene: TRBV21-1
J gene: TRBJ1-1
CDR3 protein: CASSKLPTGLNTEAFF
CDR3 DNA: TGTGCCAGCAGCAAACTTCCTACAGGACTGAACACTGAAGCTTTCTTT

clone size: -
D gene: -
V gene: TRBV3-1/TRBV3-2
J gene: TRBJ1-3
CDR3 protein: CASSLRDSGNTIYF
CDR3 DNA: TGTGCCAGCAGCCTCAGGGACTCTGGAAACACCATATATTTT

clone size: -
D gene: TRBD2
V gene: TRBV18
J gene: TRBJ2-1
CDR3 protein: CASSLGLAGDNEQFF
CDR3 DNA: TGTGCCAGCTCACTCGGGTTAGCGGGAGACAATGAGCAGTTCTTC

clone size: -
D gene: -
V gene: TRBV14
J gene: TRBJ1-1
CDR3 protein: CASRQSMGRGEKAFF
CDR3 DNA: TGTGCCAGCAGACAGAGTATGGGTCGGGGAGAAAAAGCTTTCTTT

clone size: -
D gene: -
V gene: TRBV19
J gene: TRBJ1-5
CDR3 protein: CASSSYRDQPQHF
CDR3 DNA: TGTGCCAGTAGTTCATACAGAGATCAGCCCCAGCATTTT

clone size: -
D gene: -
V gene: TRBV5-1
J gene: TRBJ2-2
CDR3 protein: CASSLRWDTSTGELFF
CDR3 DNA: TGCGCCAGCAGCTTGAGATGGGACACCAGCACCGGGGAGCTGTTTTTT

clone size: -
D gene: TRBD2
V gene: TRBV5-1
J gene: TRBJ2-3
CDR3 protein: CASSLLAGGTDTQYF
CDR3 DNA: TGCGCCAGCAGTTTGCTAGCGGGGGGCACAGATACGCAGTATTTT

clone size: -
D gene: -
V gene: TRBV10-3
J gene: TRBJ2-5
CDR3 protein: CAISESKETQYF
CDR3 DNA: TGTGCCATCAGTGAGTCCAAAGAGACCCAGTACTTC

clone size: -
D gene: -
V gene: TRBV5-4
J gene: TRBJ1-5
CDR3 protein: CASSRDSNQPQHF
CDR3 DNA: TGTGCCAGCAGTCGAGATAGCAATCAGCCCCAGCATTTT

clone size: few
D gene: TRBD1
V gene: TRBV5-1
J gene: TRBJ2-2
CDR3 protein: CASSLVGYRGVGTGELFF
CDR3 DNA: TGCGCCAGCAGCTTGGTAGGGTACAGGGGAGTGGGCACCGGGGAGCTGTTTTTT

clone size: -
D gene: -
V gene: TRBV4-1
J gene: TRBJ2-7
CDR3 protein: CASSQGTGTLPYEQYF
CDR3 DNA: TGCGCCAGCAGCCAAGGAACCGGGACACTGCCCTACGAGCAGTACTTC

clone size: -
D gene: TRBD1
V gene: TRBV3-1/TRBV3-2
J gene: TRBJ2-7
CDR3 protein: CASSPETGKAEQYF
CDR3 DNA: TGTGCCAGCAGCCCGGAGACAGGGAAGGCTGAGCAGTACTTC

clone size: -
D gene: -
V gene: TRBV10-1
J gene: TRBJ2-6
CDR3 protein: CASRRRGSVPGANVLTF
CDR3 DNA: TGCGCCAGCAGGCGCCGCGGGTCGGTCCCTGGGGCCAACGTCCTGACTTTC

clone size: -
D gene: -
V gene: TRBV14
J gene: TRBJ2-1
CDR3 protein: CASSLYCFRDTFYNEQFF
CDR3 DNA: TGTGCCAGCAGCCTTTATTGTTTTCGGGACACCTTCTACAATGAGCAGTTCTTC

clone size: once
D gene: TRBD1
V gene: TRBV19
J gene: TRBJ1-5
CDR3 protein: CASRTGMLPQHF
CDR3 DNA: TGTGCCAGTAGGACAGGGATGCTGCCCCAGCATTTT

clone size: -
D gene: -
V gene: TRBV12-5
J gene: TRBJ2-1
CDR3 protein: CASGYRDTKNNEQFF
CDR3 DNA: TGTGCTAGTGGGTACCGGGACACCAAAAACAATGAGCAGTTCTTC

clone size: -
D gene: TRBD2
V gene: TRBV6-1
J gene: TRBJ2-5
CDR3 protein: CASSDRTSGGPGETQYF
CDR3 DNA: TGTGCCAGCAGTGACAGGACTAGCGGGGGTCCCGGGGAGACCCAGTACTTC

clone size: -
D gene: -
V gene: TRBV7-2
J gene: TRBJ2-5
CDR3 protein: CASSSEQGGVGTQYF
CDR3 DNA: TGTGCCAGCAGCTCTGAACAGGGAGGGGTTGGGACCCAGTACTTC

clone size: -
D gene: -
V gene: TRBV12-1
J gene: TRBJ1-2
CDR3 protein: CASSLGVTGGRYGYTF
CDR3 DNA: TGTGCCAGCAGCTTGGGGGTTACAGGGGGCAGGTATGGCTACACCTTC

clone size: -
D gene: -
V gene: TRBV6-5
J gene: TRBJ1-5
CDR3 protein: CASIQQGNQPQHF
CDR3 DNA: TGTGCCAGCATTCAACAAGGCAATCAGCCCCAGCATTTT

clone size: -
D gene: -
V gene: TRBV18
J gene: TRBJ1-1
CDR3 protein: CASSFWPNTEAFF
CDR3 DNA: TGTGCCAGCTCATTTTGGCCGAACACTGAAGCTTTCTTT

clone size: -
D gene: -
V gene: TRBV18
J gene: TRBJ2-6
CDR3 protein: CASSSTGLSSGANVLTF
CDR3 DNA: TGTGCCAGCTCCTCGACAGGCCTTAGCTCTGGGGCCAACGTCCTGACTTTC

clone size: -
D gene: TRBD2
V gene: TRBV5-1
J gene: TRBJ2-7
CDR3 protein: CASSLGGGYEQYF
CDR3 DNA: TGCGCCAGCAGCTTGGGCGGGGGGTACGAGCAGTACTTC

clone size: -
D gene: TRBD2
V gene: TRBV12-5
J gene: TRBJ2-3
CDR3 protein: CASGYTLAGYTDTQYF
CDR3 DNA: TGTGCTAGTGGTTATACCCTAGCGGGGTACACAGATACGCAGTATTTT

clone size: -
D gene: TRBD2
V gene: TRBV27
J gene: TRBJ2-1
CDR3 protein: CASSSQRGYNEQFF
CDR3 DNA: TGTGCCAGCAGTTCCCAGCGGGGGTACAATGAGCAGTTCTTC

clone size: -
D gene: TRBD1
V gene: TRBV7-2
J gene: TRBJ2-7
CDR3 protein: CASSASGTGLYEQYF
CDR3 DNA: TGTGCCAGCAGCGCCTCCGGGACAGGGTTGTACGAGCAGTACTTC

clone size: -
D gene: TRBD2
V gene: TRBV6-5
J gene: TRBJ2-7
CDR3 protein: CASFAGTSGGKQYF
CDR3 DNA: TGTGCCAGCTTCGCCGGGACTAGCGGGGGTAAGCAGTACTTC

clone size: -
D gene: TRBD1
V gene: TRBV7-8
J gene: TRBJ2-1
CDR3 protein: CASSYRDRGLHSEQFF
CDR3 DNA: TGTGCCAGCAGCTATAGAGACAGGGGGCTTCACAGTGAGCAGTTCTTC

clone size: few
D gene: TRBD1
V gene: TRBV2
J gene: TRBJ2-5
CDR3 protein: CASRPDRAQETQYF
CDR3 DNA: TGTGCCAGCAGGCCGGACAGGGCTCAAGAGACCCAGTACTTC

clone size: -
D gene: -
V gene: TRBV2
J gene: TRBJ2-7
CDR3 protein: CASIRDSTYEQYF
CDR3 DNA: TGTGCCAGCATCCGGGACTCCACCTACGAGCAGTACTTC

clone size: once
D gene: TRBD2
V gene: TRBV28
J gene: TRBJ2-1
CDR3 protein: CASSLAGASYNEQFF
CDR3 DNA: TGTGCCAGCAGCTTAGCGGGAGCTTCCTACAATGAGCAGTTCTTC

clone size: -
D gene: -
V gene: TRBV19
J gene: TRBJ2-2
CDR3 protein: CASSSPAGVALSGELFF
CDR3 DNA: TGTGCCAGTAGTTCCCCTGCCGGGGTCGCACTAAGCGGGGAGCTGTTTTTT

clone size: -
D gene: -
V gene: TRBV19
J gene: TRBJ1-5
CDR3 protein: CASSIEGGLQPQHF
CDR3 DNA: TGTGCCAGTAGTATCGAGGGGGGGCTTCAGCCCCAGCATTTT

clone size: -
D gene: TRBD1
V gene: TRBV5-6
J gene: TRBJ1-3
CDR3 protein: CASSTLQGANLPGNTIYF
CDR3 DNA: TGTGCCAGCAGCACGCTCCAGGGGGCGAACCTCCCTGGAAACACCATATATTTT

clone size: -
D gene: -
V gene: TRBV6-2/TRBV6-3
J gene: TRBJ2-7
CDR3 protein: CASSYFQGRYEQYF
CDR3 DNA: TGTGCCAGCAGTTACTTTCAGGGCCGCTACGAGCAGTACTTC

clone size: -
D gene: -
V gene: TRBV24-1
J gene: TRBJ2-5
CDR3 protein: CATSDLSPSDQETQYF
CDR3 DNA: TGTGCCACCAGTGATTTGTCGCCTAGCGATCAAGAGACCCAGTACTTC

clone size: -
D gene: TRBD2
V gene: TRBV5-6
J gene: TRBJ2-7
CDR3 protein: CASRGTGLAGGTSYEQYF
CDR3 DNA: TGTGCCAGCAGGGGAACGGGACTAGCGGGCGGAACATCCTACGAGCAGTACTTC

clone size: once
D gene: TRBD2
V gene: TRBV27
J gene: TRBJ2-1
CDR3 protein: CASSSWTSGRYEQFF
CDR3 DNA: TGTGCCAGCAGTTCTTGGACTAGCGGGAGGTATGAGCAGTTCTTC

clone size: -
D gene: -
V gene: TRBV27
J gene: TRBJ1-1
CDR3 protein: CASSQQGNTEAFF
CDR3 DNA: TGTGCCAGCAGTCAACAGGGGAACACTGAAGCTTTCTTT

clone size: -
D gene: -
V gene: TRBV7-2
J gene: TRBJ2-5
CDR3 protein: CASSSIEFQETQYF
CDR3 DNA: TGTGCCAGCAGCTCTATAGAATTCCAAGAGACCCAGTACTTC

clone size: -
D gene: TRBD1
V gene: TRBV7-4
J gene: TRBJ2-2
CDR3 protein: CASSLEWVDRANTGELFF
CDR3 DNA: TGTGCCAGCAGCTTAGAGTGGGTCGACAGGGCGAACACCGGGGAGCTGTTTTTT

clone size: -
D gene: -
V gene: TRBV19
J gene: TRBJ1-2
CDR3 protein: CASTSARVGRVAPGYTF
CDR3 DNA: TGTGCCAGTACCTCCGCCCGCGTCGGCAGGGTGGCACCTGGCTACACCTTC